Below are 27 T cell receptor beta chains sequenced from a single sample in a study of blood T cell repertoires in COVID-19 (dated by TCRdb to 2020 to 2021). To prepare the library, the immunoSEQ multiplex PCR assay was applied. The clones in this table, taken by TCRdb from immuneACCESS, are in-frame only. Not every clone is retained; where verified, under half of the shortfall comes from an unresolved V gene, and the cause of the rest is unknown. A total of 100,000 to 150,000 clones appear in this sample, 84% of them only once. In total, the top ten clones hold roughly 15% of the sample. The sequencing input was peripheral blood. Receptor source: a woman older than 75 with acute or convalescent COVID-19.

The chain employs TRBV2 and TRBJ2-5, with 14 positions matching TRBD2. CDR3 size: 18 residues. Per the germline V gene, CDR1 is SNHLY and CDR2 is FYNNEI. Trimming cost V 7 bases and J 9 bases; bases outside gene matches: 19. For the CDR3, the DNA is TGTGCCAGCAAAGACCCAAGGACTAGCGGGGGGATACAGGGGGCCCAGTACTTC. Protein sequence: CASKDPRTSGGIQGAQYF.

This clone appeared a few times. The chain combines TRBV4-3 with TRBJ2-7, with TRBD1 matching 7 bases. Germline CDR1 reads LGHNA; CDR2 reads YSLEER. With V trimmed by 1 base and J by 3 bases, 6 bases remained unmatched. The length of the CDR3 is 15 residues. CDR3 protein: CASSQVWTGLYEQYF. For the CDR3, the DNA is TGCGCCAGCAGCCAAGTGTGGACAGGCCTCTACGAGCAGTACTTC.

The chain joins TRBV18 to TRBJ2-6, with TRBD2 as a possible D gene (5 bases). Germline-derived CDR1 and CDR2 are KGHSH and LQKENI. Between the trimmed V and J ends, which lost 3 bases and 2 bases, there was a span of 11 bases. CDR3 length equals 16 residues. The CDR3 bases are TGTGCCAGCTCACCCCTAGCAGGCCCTGGGGCCAACGTCCTGACTTTC. Residues: CASSPLAGPGANVLTF.

This rearrangement joins TRBV27 to TRBJ1-4, with D perhaps matching TRBD1 (5 bases). CDR3 length: 15 residues. In germline, CDR1 is MNHEY, CDR2 SMNVEV (reference sequence). The V end was cut by 0 bases, the J end by 8 bases, with 13 bases between. CDR3 residues: CASSLSKGRREKLFF. The CDR3 DNA reads as TGTGCCAGCAGTTTATCGAAGGGGCGAAGGGAAAAACTGTTTTTT.

V gene TRBV18 combines with J gene TRBJ2-3, with 7 positions matching TRBD2. The J segment lost 6 bases and the V segment lost 3 bases, leaving 15 bases of the junction unmatched. Germline CDR1 KGHSH, CDR2 LQKENI. This CDR3 has 17 residues. The CDR3 DNA reads TGTGCCAGCTCACCCGAGCTGAGGTCGGCCGGGGGGGATACGCAGTATTTT. Translation gives CASSPELRSAGGDTQYF.

The rearrangement links TRBV7-6 to TRBJ2-5, with 7 bases fitting TRBD1. The V gene end was trimmed by 5 bases and the J gene end by 0 bases; junction bases not matched to a gene: 6. This CDR3 has 15 amino acids. Germline assignment: CDR1 SGHVS and CDR2 FNYEAQ. CDR3 nucleotides: TGTGCCAGCAGCGCTATACAGGGGTACCAAGAGACCCAGTACTTC. Its translation is CASSAIQGYQETQYF.

This sequence joins TRBV5-1 and TRBJ2-2; the D is unclear. Deletions cut 2 bases from V and 0 bases from J, with 8 bases between. Germline loops: CDR1 SGHRS, CDR2 YFSETQ. CDR3 size: 15 residues. The CDR3 here is CASSFRSPNTGELFF. CDR3 DNA sequence: TGCGCCAGCAGCTTCCGGTCCCCGAACACCGGGGAGCTGTTTTTT.

The J gene is TRBJ2-2, the V gene TRBV5-1, with 8 bases lining up with TRBD1. The CDR3 spans 16 residues. The germline V gene encodes CDR1 SGHRS and CDR2 YFSETQ. Trimming cost V 2 bases and J 5 bases; bases outside gene matches: 8. CDR3 residues: CASSFLAGGETGELFF. Here the CDR3 DNA reads TGCGCCAGCAGCTTTTTGGCAGGGGGCGAGACCGGGGAGCTGTTTTTT.

This rearrangement joins TRBV6-1 to TRBJ2-7, with D possibly matching TRBD1 (6 bases). CDR3 size: 15 residues. Germline V gene data show CDR1 as MNHNS and CDR2 as SASEGT. V was pared by 2 bases and J by 3 bases, with 14 bases between. CDR3 residues: CASSETQSTGYEQYF. CDR3 DNA sequence: TGTGCCAGCAGTGAAACCCAGTCGACAGGCTACGAGCAGTACTTC.

The chain couples TRBV10-1 to TRBJ2-1; 8 bases are a match to TRBD1. CDR3 length: 17 residues. CDR1 and CDR2 from the germline V gene are WNHNN and SYGVQD (reference sequence). The V segment lost 3 bases and the J segment 7 bases; nucleotides outside the gene matches: 14. The CDR3 region is CASSDSMDRALSNEQFF. As DNA, the CDR3 is TGCGCCAGCAGTGACTCCATGGACAGGGCGTTATCAAATGAGCAGTTCTTC.

The rearrangement joins TRBV6-5 to TRBJ1-5; the match to TRBD1 covers 10 bases. The germline gives CDR1 MNHEY, CDR2 SVGAGI. The CDR3 spans 16 residues. V trimming: 4 bases; J trimming: 4 bases; junction bases outside the gene matches: 7. The CDR3 DNA sequence: TGTGCCAGCAGTTCTGGGACAGGGGTAAGTAATCAGCCCCAGCATTTT. It translates to CASSSGTGVSNQPQHF.

This clone was seen just once. The CDR3 nucleotides read TGTGCCAGCAGCTTAAGCAGCAGGGACTACGAGCAGTACTTC. It specifies CASSLSSRDYEQYF. The V gene is TRBV7-9, the J gene TRBJ2-7, with D possibly TRBD1 on 5 matching bases. The CDR3 contains 14 residues. In germline, CDR1 is SEHNR, CDR2 FQNEAQ (reference sequence). V was clipped by 2 bases and J by 3 bases, with 11 bases between them. The full variable domain, its missing parts supplied by reference TRBV7-9 and TRBJ2-7, is DTGVSQNPRHKITKRGQNVTFRCDPISEHNRLYWYRQTLGQGPEFLTYFQNEAQLEKSRLLSDRFSAERPKGSFSTLEIQRTEQGDSAMYLCASSLSSRDYEQYFGPGTRLTVT.

The chain combines TRBV2 with TRBJ2-1, with 9 bases aligning to TRBD2. CDR1 SNHLY and CDR2 FYNNEI come from the germline V gene. The CDR3 loop spans 14 amino acids. With 2 bases clipped from V and 10 bases from J, the junction kept 6 bases outside the gene matches. The CDR3 sequence: CASSELAGQGEQFF. For the CDR3, the DNA is TGTGCCAGCAGTGAACTAGCGGGGCAAGGGGAGCAGTTCTTC.

The chain employs TRBV5-1 and TRBJ2-3, with D possibly matching TRBD2 (6 bases). V was pared by 0 bases and J by 7 bases, with 24 bases between. The CDR3 contains 18 residues. CDR1 and CDR2 from the germline V gene are SGHRS and YFSETQ. In nucleotides, the CDR3 is TGCGCCAGCAGCTTGGCGTCCGGACTGGAGCGGGTACAAAATACGCAGTATTTT. Translated, it gives CASSLASGLERVQNTQYF.

The V gene is TRBV19, the J gene TRBJ1-6; D is uncertain. Trimming took off 5 bases at V and 9 bases at J, with 14 bases between the two ends. CDR1 is LNHDA and CDR2 is SQIVND in the germline V gene (reference sequence). This CDR3 has 14 residues. The CDR3 coding sequence is TGTGCCAGTAGTGCGGGGAAGGATGGTTCACCCCTCCACTTT. Translation gives CASSAGKDGSPLHF.

The chain joins TRBV6-5 to TRBJ1-1; D is unclear. The CDR3 length is 13 residues. The germline V and J ends were trimmed by 2 bases and 2 bases, with 6 bases remaining between them. Germline V gene lookup returns CDR1 MNHEY and CDR2 SVGAGI. This chain's CDR3 is CASSYRSNTEAFF. CDR3 nucleotide sequence: TGTGCCAGCAGTTACAGAAGCAACACTGAAGCTTTCTTT.

This clone appeared a single time. This CDR3 reads CSVQTGPVDTEAFF. The CDR3 DNA sequence: TGCAGCGTACAGACAGGGCCGGTGGATACTGAAGCTTTCTTT. The chain is built from TRBV29-1 and TRBJ1-1; 7 positions agree with TRBD1. With 6 bases clipped from V and 5 bases from J, the junction kept 12 bases outside the gene matches. Germline-derived CDR1 and CDR2 are SQVTM and ANQGSEA. The CDR3 totals 14 residues.

This chain joins TRBV4-1 and TRBJ1-2; TRBD1 is a possible D gene (5 bases). Germline CDR1 reads MGHRA; CDR2 reads YSYEKL. V was shortened by 0 bases and J by 3 bases, with 11 bases between the two germline ends. This CDR3 contains 15 residues. The CDR3 spells CASSQDAAGDYGYTF. The CDR3, as DNA: TGCGCCAGCAGCCAAGACGCGGCGGGGGACTATGGCTACACCTTC.

The chain combines TRBV5-8 with TRBJ2-4; 7 nucleotides agree with TRBD2. Per germline, CDR1 SGHTS and CDR2 YDEGEE. This CDR3 has 17 residues. Unmatched junction bases numbered 16, after V lost 3 bases and J lost 7 bases. CDR3 sequence (DNA): TGTGCCAGCAGCTCCAGTTTGATAGCGGGTGGGGGTAACATTCAGTACTTC. It translates to CASSSSLIAGGGNIQYF.

This clone has only a few counts. The chain recombines TRBV5-1 with TRBJ2-7; TRBD2 agrees at 8 bases. The CDR3 contains 14 residues. Germline V gene data show CDR1 as SGHRS and CDR2 as YFSETQ. The junction had 7 bases not matched to a gene; V was cut back by 7 bases and J by 1 base. This chain's CDR3 is CASQPGGSSYEQYF. The CDR3 nucleotides read TGCGCCAGCCAACCGGGAGGGAGTTCCTACGAGCAGTACTTC. The whole variable domain, filled in from reference TRBV5-1 and TRBJ2-7, reads KAGVTQTPRYLIKTRGQQVTLSCSPISGHRSVSWYQQTPGQGLQFLFEYFSETQRNKGNFPGRFSGRQFSNSRSEMNVSTLELGDSALYLCASQPGGSSYEQYFGPGTRLTVT.

This chain uses TRBV6-1 with TRBJ1-2; 12 bases agree with TRBD1. Germline assignment: CDR1 MNHNS and CDR2 SASEGT. V was clipped by 4 bases and J by 7 bases; unmatched bases: 13. CDR3 size: 17 residues. The CDR3 sequence: CASSGPGQGAEALGYTF. DNA for the CDR3: TGTGCCAGCAGTGGACCGGGACAGGGGGCGGAGGCTCTTGGCTACACCTTC.

This chain uses TRBV4-3 with TRBJ2-1; TRBD2 agrees at 7 bases. Germline lookup yields CDR1 LGHNA and CDR2 YSLEER. The junction had 5 bases not matched to a gene; V was cut back by 0 bases and J by 3 bases. The CDR3 extends over 16 amino acids. The CDR3 region has the DNA TGCGCCAGCAGCCAAGAGCTGGGAGGGTTCTACAATGAGCAGTTCTTC. It is translated as CASSQELGGFYNEQFF.

The chain recombines TRBV5-1 with TRBJ2-5, with 10 bases lining up with TRBD2. The CDR3 totals 16 residues. Germline V lookup: CDR1 SGHRS, CDR2 YFSETQ. V gave up 4 bases and J gave up 0 bases; unmatched junction bases: 6. The CDR3 bases are TGCGCCAGCAGCGCCGGGACTAGCGCCCACCAAGAGACCCAGTACTTC. The encoded protein is CASSAGTSAHQETQYF.

The chain links TRBV18 to TRBJ2-5; possible D gene TRBD2, 7 bases. CDR1 is KGHSH and CDR2 is LQKENI in the germline V gene. The CDR3 runs 15 residues. V was clipped by 3 bases and J by 9 bases, with 20 bases between them. CDR3 nucleotides: TGTGCCAGCTCACCTTCGGGGGGCCCCGGAGGGGCCCAGTACTTC. Protein: CASSPSGGPGGAQYF.

This clone rates as medium-sized. J is TRBJ2-7 and V is TRBV29-1; tentative D call: TRBD2 (5 bases). Looked up from germline, CDR1 is SQVTM and CDR2 is ANQGSEA. V lost 4 bases and J lost 1, with 8 bases in between. This CDR3 is 12 amino acids long. CDR3 region: CSVVERSYEQYF. The CDR3 DNA reads as TGCAGCGTTGTGGAGCGGTCCTACGAGCAGTACTTC.

V gene TRBV7-2 combines with J gene TRBJ2-3, with D possibly TRBD1 on 6 matching bases. The germline V gene has CDR1 SGHTA and CDR2 FQGNSA. The V gene lost 1 base and the J gene lost 1 base, with 9 bases spanning the gap. This CDR3 is built from 15 residues. In DNA form, the CDR3 reads TGTGCCAGCAGCTTAGGAGGACAGCGCACAGATACGCAGTATTTT. Protein sequence: CASSLGGQRTDTQYF.

The rearrangement joins TRBV19 to TRBJ1-2; TRBD1 matches at 8 bases. The germline CDR1 and CDR2 sequences are LNHDA and SQIVND (reference sequence). This CDR3 spans 13 amino acids. Losses at the gene ends were 7 bases for V and 4 bases for J; bases not matched to a gene: 5. The CDR3 DNA follows: TGTGCCAGTAACCCCGGACAGGGCTATGGCTACACCTTC. Translation: CASNPGQGYGYTF.